Below are 32 T cell receptor beta chains sequenced from a single sample in a study of radiotherapy plus CTLA-4 blockade in lung cancer. The table came from immunoSEQ multiplex PCR; TCRdb's copy has only in-frame clones and leaves some out. The table records 20,000 to 30,000 clones, about 75% of them present only once. The sequencing here drew on peripheral blood, taken from a patient treated with radiotherapy plus ipilimumab. These TCRs come from a human donor with non-small cell lung cancer that progressed on radiotherapy plus ipilimumab.

The chain joins TRBV6-6 to TRBJ1-1; no clear D gene. CDR3 length equals 14 residues. V shed 3 bases and J shed 0 bases, with 8 bases lying between them. The germline V gene encodes CDR1 MNHNY and CDR2 SVGAGI (reference sequence). In nucleotides, the CDR3 is TGTGCCAGCAGTTATTCGACGGTGAACACTGAAGCTTTCTTT. This codes for CASSYSTVNTEAFF.

On this clone itself: The junction departs from the called germline gene at one end, perhaps through a read error. The rearrangement uses TRBV9 and TRBJ1-1; 8 nucleotides align to TRBD1. Germline V gives CDR1 SGDLS, CDR2 YYNGEE. The CDR3 loop spans 12 amino acids. The CDR3 sequence: CASSPRGRGRTF. The CDR3 nucleotides are TGTGCCAGCAGCCCCCGAGGCAGGGGGCGAACATTT.

The chain combines TRBV5-1 with TRBJ2-3; D possibly corresponds to TRBD2 (6 bases). This CDR3 is 16 amino acids long. Trimming removed 0 bases from V and 2 bases from J, with 13 bases in between. Germline loops: CDR1 SGHRS, CDR2 YFSETQ. The CDR3 DNA reads as TGCGCCAGCAGCTTGGGGGACTCAAGCCTCACAGATACGCAGTATTTT. Protein product: CASSLGDSSLTDTQYF.

The chain joins TRBV20-1 to TRBJ1-1; unclear D gene. Trimming cost V 0 bases and J 5 bases, with 4 bases left between them. Germline CDR1 and CDR2: DFQATT and SNEGSKA (reference sequence). The CDR3 length is 11 residues. The CDR3 reads CSARDRTEAFF. CDR3 DNA sequence: TGCAGTGCTAGAGATAGAACTGAAGCTTTCTTT.

The chain employs TRBV6-5 and TRBJ1-5; D gene uncertain. This CDR3 spans 15 amino acids. V lost 0 bases and J lost 1, with 7 bases in between. Germline V lookup: CDR1 MNHEY, CDR2 SVGAGI. The CDR3 DNA is TGTGCCAGCAGTTACTCGATGGACAGCAATCAGCCCCAGCATTTT. As protein: CASSYSMDSNQPQHF.

The chain couples TRBV15 to TRBJ1-1; no clear D gene. The germline V gene has CDR1 LNHNV and CDR2 YYDKDF (reference sequence). The ends were cut back, 1 base at V and 8 bases at J, with 11 bases in the middle. The CDR3 is 13 residues long. The CDR3 DNA is TGTGCCACCAGCAGAGGAGGCGGCTACGAAGCTTTCTTT. It yields the protein CATSRGGGYEAFF.

The rearrangement links TRBV27 to TRBJ2-7; a weak D match, TRBD1 (5 bases). The V end lost 2 bases, the J end lost 4 bases, and 12 bases lay between the germline ends. Germline values: CDR1 MNHEY, CDR2 SMNVEV (reference sequence). The CDR3 spans 14 residues. The CDR3 DNA follows: TGTGCCAGCAGTTTAAATACCGACAGTTACGAGCAGTACTTC. Its protein is CASSLNTDSYEQYF.

The rearrangement links TRBV5-1 to TRBJ2-2, with TRBD2 as a possible D gene (5 bases). Germline V gene lookup returns CDR1 SGHRS and CDR2 YFSETQ. The CDR3 contains 13 residues. Trimming stripped 3 bases from V and 6 bases from J, with 9 bases between. CDR3 in DNA: TGCGCCAGCAGCTCTTCCGGGGCCGGGGAGCTGTTTTTT. It translates to CASSSSGAGELFF.

V gene TRBV11-2 combines with J gene TRBJ2-7; TRBD2 matches at 10 bases. Germline values: CDR1 SGHAT, CDR2 FQNNGV. V shed 4 bases, J shed 5 bases, and the junction held 11 bases outside the gene matches. The CDR3 runs to 16 residues. The chain's CDR3 is CASSSDLGLANHEQYF. In DNA form, the CDR3 reads TGTGCCAGCAGCTCCGATCTGGGACTAGCGAACCACGAGCAGTACTTC.

Regarding this clone: At the DNA level, this CDR3 is encoded by other sequences in the same sample as well. The chain links TRBV5-1 to TRBJ1-5; the D gene is possibly TRBD1 (6 bases). The CDR3 contains 15 residues. V lost 4 bases to trimming and J lost 4 bases, with 15 bases between them. Germline V gene lookup returns CDR1 SGHRS and CDR2 YFSETQ. CDR3 sequence reads: CASSPGGGQNQPQHF. The CDR3 DNA is TGCGCCAGCAGCCCGGGAGGGGGGCAGAATCAGCCCCAGCATTTT.

This clone appeared once. The chain uses TRBV6-5 and TRBJ2-2; D is ambiguous. Germline CDR1 and CDR2: MNHEY and SVGAGI. Trimming shortened V by 6 bases and J by 9 bases, and 11 bases separated the two germline ends. The CDR3 spans 12 residues. CDR3 protein: CASRNSFRELFF. CDR3 in DNA: TGTGCCAGCAGGAACAGTTTCCGGGAGCTGTTTTTT.

The chain joins TRBV4-1 to TRBJ1-2; TRBD1 aligns across 7 bases. The CDR3 is 14 residues long. V shed 4 bases, J shed 0 bases, and the junction held 2 bases outside the gene matches. The germline V gene has CDR1 MGHRA and CDR2 YSYEKL. The CDR3 region is CASSRDSTNYGYTF. The DNA for the CDR3 is TGCGCCAGCAGCCGGGACAGCACTAACTATGGCTACACCTTC.

The chain carries TRBV7-9 and TRBJ2-2, with D maybe TRBD2 (5 bases). Germline V CDR1 and CDR2: SEHNR, FQNEAQ (reference sequence). The germline V and J ends were trimmed by 11 bases and 2 bases, with 18 bases remaining between them. The CDR3 extends over 15 amino acids. CDR3 residues: CAHDPGGLNTGELFF. In DNA, the CDR3 is TGTGCCCACGATCCAGGAGGCCTCAACACCGGGGAGCTGTTTTTT.

This clone was seen just once. V gene TRBV28 combines with J gene TRBJ2-1, with 8 nucleotides matching TRBD2. Germline CDR1 MDHEN, CDR2 SYDVKM. This CDR3 comprises 16 residues. V gave up 6 bases and J gave up 4 bases; unmatched junction bases: 11. The CDR3 DNA reads as TGTGCCAGCAGCACCCACGGGAGGGCCGGGTACAATGAGCAGTTCTTC. Amino acid sequence: CASSTHGRAGYNEQFF.

This chain links TRBV5-1 with TRBJ1-1; 10 nucleotides align to TRBD1. The CDR3 totals 15 residues. Trimming cost V 4 bases and J 4 bases; bases outside gene matches: 7. Germline lookup yields CDR1 SGHRS and CDR2 YFSETQ. The CDR3 sequence: CASSTGQGVITEAFF. The CDR3 coding sequence is TGCGCCAGCAGCACCGGACAGGGGGTGATCACTGAAGCTTTCTTT. The variable domain in full, completed from reference TRBV5-1 and TRBJ1-1, reads KAGVTQTPRYLIKTRGQQVTLSCSPISGHRSVSWYQQTPGQGLQFLFEYFSETQRNKGNFPGRFSGRQFSNSRSEMNVSTLELGDSALYLCASSTGQGVITEAFFGQGTRLTVV.

The CDR3 sequence is CASSTDQGSYEQYF. The CDR3, as DNA: TGTGCCAGTAGTACGGACCAGGGGTCCTACGAGCAGTACTTC. V is TRBV19 and J is TRBJ2-5; maybe TRBD1 (6 bases). The DNA end is more similar to TRBJ2-7, so the J call may be wrong. The CDR3 length is 14 residues. Looked up from germline, CDR1 is LNHDA and CDR2 is SQIVND (reference sequence).

The chain carries TRBV6-5 and TRBJ2-3, with TRBD1 as a possible D gene (6 bases). This CDR3 has 13 amino acids. Trimming pared 7 bases from V and 4 bases from J, leaving 12 bases between. CDR1 is MNHEY and CDR2 is SVGAGI in the germline V gene. The CDR3 reads CASTRQDSDTQYF. The CDR3 bases are TGTGCCAGCACCCGACAGGATTCAGATACGCAGTATTTT.

The chain carries TRBV19 and TRBJ2-6; D gene unclear. The germline V gene has CDR1 LNHDA and CDR2 SQIVND (reference sequence). The germline V and J ends were trimmed by 2 bases and 4 bases, with 3 bases remaining between them. CDR3 size: 13 residues. The CDR3 loop reads CASSITGANVLTF. CDR3 coding DNA: TGTGCCAGTAGTATAACAGGGGCCAACGTCCTGACTTTC.

The V call is TRBV7-2, the J call TRBJ1-6; TRBD1 is a possible D gene (5 bases). Germline V CDR1 and CDR2: SGHTA, FQGNSA. CDR3 length: 16 residues. The V and J ends lost 2 bases and 3 bases respectively, with 11 bases between them. The CDR3 DNA is TGTGCCAGCAGCTTACGTCAGGGAAGCTATAATTCACCCCTCCACTTT. As protein: CASSLRQGSYNSPLHF.

This chain links TRBV7-3 with TRBJ2-1, with TRBD2 matching over 9 bases. Germline V gives CDR1 SGHTA, CDR2 FQGTGA. V trimming: 1 base; J trimming: 4 bases; junction bases outside the gene matches: 5. The CDR3 length is 16 residues. CDR3 sequence: CASSLMASGIYNEQFF. The CDR3 nucleotides read TGTGCCAGCAGCTTAATGGCTAGCGGGATTTACAATGAGCAGTTCTTC.

This chain joins TRBV19 and TRBJ1-5, with 8 bases fitting TRBD1. The CDR3 runs to 15 residues. Trimming took 6 bases from V and 2 from J; bases not matched to a gene: 6. Germline V gene sequence: CDR1 LNHDA, CDR2 SQIVND (reference sequence). CDR3 sequence: CASRPSTGGNQPQHF. CDR3 DNA sequence: TGTGCCAGTAGACCATCGACAGGGGGCAATCAGCCCCAGCATTTT.

CDR3 nucleotides: TGTGCCAGCAGCGCGGGACTAGCGGGACAAGAGACCCAGTACTTC. Translated: CASSAGLAGQETQYF. The chain has TRBV5-4 and TRBJ2-5, with 13 bases aligning to TRBD2. Trimming took 4 bases from V and 2 from J; bases not matched to a gene: 2. The CDR3 consists of 15 residues. Per germline, CDR1 SGHNT and CDR2 YYREEE (reference sequence).

The chain joins TRBV15 to TRBJ2-2, with 8 nucleotides matching TRBD1. V gave up 4 bases and J gave up 6 bases; unmatched junction bases: 10. This CDR3 has 16 residues. Per the germline V gene, CDR1 is LNHNV and CDR2 is YYDKDF (reference sequence). The CDR3 nucleotides read TGTGCCACCAGCAATACTTTGACAGGGGTTTCCGGGGAGCTGTTTTTT. This encodes CATSNTLTGVSGELFF.

The chain links TRBV6-5 to TRBJ1-4, with 7 bases fitting TRBD1. The J segment lost 9 bases and the V segment lost 2 bases, leaving 3 bases of the junction unmatched. The germline V gene encodes CDR1 MNHEY and CDR2 SVGAGI. This CDR3 comprises 13 residues. As DNA, the CDR3 is TGTGCCAGCAGTTACCGGGGACAGCAAAAACTGTTTTTT. This codes for CASSYRGQQKLFF.

By share, this clone ranks as medium-sized (0.01 to 0.1%). This chain links TRBV19 with TRBJ2-5; D ambiguous. Per germline, CDR1 LNHDA and CDR2 SQIVND (reference sequence). This CDR3 spans 13 amino acids. The germline V and J ends were trimmed by 1 base and 0 bases, with 3 bases remaining between them. The CDR3 is CASSIAYQETQYF. As DNA, the CDR3 is TGTGCCAGTAGTATAGCGTACCAAGAGACCCAGTACTTC.

This chain connects TRBV28 to TRBJ2-1; 7 bases match TRBD2. CDR1 and CDR2 (germline): MDHEN, SYDVKM. This CDR3 region has 13 residues. After removal of 7 bases from V and 2 bases from J, the junction contained 2 bases not matched to a gene. The CDR3 protein is CASNSGTYNEQFF. The CDR3 coding sequence is TGTGCCAGCAACAGCGGGACCTACAATGAGCAGTTCTTC.

CDR3 nucleotides: TGTGCCAGCAGCGACCAGGGAGCCGTCTCTGGAAACACCATATATTTT. Its protein product is CASSDQGAVSGNTIYF. The chain employs TRBV9 and TRBJ1-3; TRBD1 is a possible D gene (5 bases). Deletions cut 3 bases from V and 0 bases from J, with 13 bases between. The CDR3 contains 16 residues. Germline V gene lookup returns CDR1 SGDLS and CDR2 YYNGEE.

The chain uses TRBV7-8 and TRBJ2-3, with 9 bases that match TRBD1. The V gene's germline CDR1 is SGHVS and CDR2 FQNEAQ. The CDR3 spans 17 residues. V gave up 2 bases and J gave up 4 bases; unmatched junction bases: 10. The CDR3 protein is CASSLLSTGGRPDTQYF. The CDR3 nucleotides read TGTGCCAGCAGCTTACTCTCCACAGGGGGCAGGCCAGATACGCAGTATTTT.

Comment on this clone: At one end, the junction sequence differs from germline, possibly due to a read error. The J gene is TRBJ2-7, the V gene TRBV9; 9 nucleotides agree with TRBD2. This CDR3 spans 19 amino acids. Germline V gene sequence: CDR1 SGDLS, CDR2 YYNGEE. Written as DNA, the CDR3 is TGTGCCCGCAGCGTAGGGGAGGGGGGGGCGGGAGGGCCCGTATACGAGCAGTACTTC. It translates to CARSVGEGGAGGPVYEQYF.

The J gene is TRBJ2-1, the V gene TRBV27; D possibly corresponds to TRBD2 (5 bases). V lost 7 bases and J 9 bases, leaving 16 bases between the germline ends. The CDR3 extends over 13 amino acids. Germline V lookup: CDR1 MNHEY, CDR2 SMNVEV (reference sequence). In DNA, the CDR3 is TGTGCCAGCAACCCTAACGAGGGTTTTGAGCAGTTCTTC. Translated: CASNPNEGFEQFF.

This clone was detected a few times. The chain joins TRBV4-2 to TRBJ1-6; tentatively, D is TRBD1 (5 bases). The CDR3 loop spans 16 amino acids. Germline CDR1 LGHNA, CDR2 YNFKEQ. Trimming left V 0 bases short and J 10 bases short, with 16 bases between. CDR3 DNA sequence: TGTGCCAGCAGCCAAGAATTAGGGGTAGGGAACTCACCCCTCCACTTT. The encoded protein is CASSQELGVGNSPLHF.

This clone was recorded once. The rearrangement joins TRBV7-9 to TRBJ2-3; D uncertain. The ends were cut back, 5 bases at V and 2 bases at J, with 14 bases in the middle. The CDR3 runs 15 residues. The germline gives CDR1 SEHNR, CDR2 FQNEAQ (reference sequence). The CDR3 DNA follows: TGTGCCAGCAGCGTCTCCCTCTCACCCACAGATACGCAGTATTTT. Encoded protein: CASSVSLSPTDTQYF.